The entry below gives a single T cell receptor (beta chain) sequence along with its context. This clone was seen only once. Its antigen is still unknown. Base qualities are not at hand, and no much larger clone is one base apart. The data are from a study of T cell responses to AZD1222 COVID-19 vaccine (dated by TCRdb to the early 2020s). Concerning the study at large: AZD1222 recipients whose second dose came at about 4 weeks and those whose second dose came at about 12 weeks were combined into one group, since spike-specific TCR depth and breadth did not differ between the two schedules. A total of over 230 trial participants underwent TCR sequencing, of whom around 200 received two doses of AZD1222 and some 25 received two doses of the MenACWY control vaccine. Trial participants were enrolled into age subgroups of 18-55, 56-69 and 70-plus years, which contained about 160, 30 and 59 TCR-sequenced participants, respectively. Findings and caveats that apply to the study as a whole: After two AZD1222 doses, both the breadth and the depth of spike-specific TCRs were significantly higher than at day 0 and than in MenACWY recipients. Reportedly, close to half of the unique spike-specific TCRs recognized epitopes lying outside the regions that are mutated in the B.1.351 and B.1.1.7 variants. Because no day 14 peak-response samples were available, the repertoires could be characterized only after the peak T cell response. Conclusions about previously exposed vaccinees are limited, since just five or six AZD1222 recipients were seropositive for SARS-CoV-2 at baseline. Vaccine-associated CD4 TCRs spanned the whole spike protein, with dominant responses in regions 160-218 and 743-854. The 56-69-year group was small, and its depth increase did not reach significance, likely because of low power. Most participants were white British and females outnumbered males, and the authors suggested that clonal diversity may have been underestimated.

What the time point label conveys for this sample: baseline before first vaccination. Samples from vaccinated people were obtained from the UK trials COV001 and COV002, which included a single-blind randomized controlled phase 2/3 trial of AZD1222 (ChAdOx1 nCoV-19) in healthy adults. For TCRbeta chain sequencing, PBMC samples were collected from trial participants at day 0 and at day 28 after the second dose. A distance of 9 bases separates the germline ends of V and J, which lose 0 bases and 5 bases respectively. CDR1 and CDR2 (SGHRS, YFSETQ) derive from the germline V gene. Reading from cysteine to phenylalanine, the CDR3 counts 14 amino acids. Only CDR3 DNA remains: 42 bases, in frame from the first base. The CDR3 regions of human TCRbeta chains were analyzed by immunosequencing. Turning to the authors' computational methods: TCRs in the repertoires were compared against a reference library of SARS-CoV-2-specific TCRs that had been generated with the MIRA antigen-specificity platform. Breadth was defined as the fraction of unique TCRs that were SARS-CoV-2-associated. Depth was defined as the fraction of total T cells that were SARS-CoV-2-associated. Using the MIRA data, every spike-specific TCR was mapped to the spike region that the TCR reacted to and assigned to either a CD4 or a CD8 class. Log10-transformed breadth and depth values were compared by one-way ANOVA with Sidak's multiple comparisons tests. Held by TCRdb, this immuneACCESS table contains in-frame sequences only and omits some clones. Under half of the omission traces to an unresolved V gene where checked; the cause of the rest is unknown. From that table come the V and J calls and clone size; the DNA was used to work out D and trimming. For this sample the table gives more than 140,000 clones, of which approximately 90% were detected only once. The ten largest clones represent approximately 2.1% of the sample.

Sequencing used peripheral blood, obtained on day 0 of AZD1222 vaccination. The sequence derives from an adult in good health. This receptor chain uses TRBV5-1 and TRBJ2-1; a confident D gene designation cannot be given. At the DNA level, the sequence is TGCGCCAGCAGCTTGGGTCCGGCGAACAATGAGCAGTTCTTC. It translates to CASSLGPANNEQFF.